These 3 T cell receptor beta chains originate from one sample sequenced in a study of T cells in Graves' hyperthyroidism and ophthalmopathy. The CDR3 regions of TCR beta were amplified from RNA transcripts. The study used the HTBI primer set for a first-round RT-PCR of the TCR CDR3. TCRdb reprocessed the multiplex PCR reads via MiXCR and lists one record per CDR3 protein. The sample records around 250,000 distinct CDR3 sequences, roughly 15% being singletons. Material for sequencing was blood. These receptors came from a woman aged 40 to 50 with Graves' hyperthyroidism that later progressed to Graves' ophthalmopathy.

This chain uses TRBV15 with TRBJ1-1, with a weak D call TRBD1 (5 bases). CDR3 length: 12 residues. Germline CDR1 reads LNHNV; CDR2 reads YYDKDF (reference sequence). V shed 2 bases and J shed 7 bases, with 8 bases lying between them. In nucleotides, the CDR3 is TGTGCCACCAGCAGATCGACAGATGAAGCTTTCTTT. This gives the protein CATSRSTDEAFF.

This clonotype was detected ten times or more. This chain joins TRBV2 and TRBJ1-5; possibly TRBD1 for D (6 bases). The CDR3 spans 15 residues. CDR1 and CDR2 (germline): SNHLY, FYNNEI. V was trimmed by 6 bases and J by 6 bases, leaving 18 bases between them. For the CDR3, the DNA is TGTGCCAGCAGAAGGGACTCCGAAGGGGGTCAGCCCCAGCATTTT. This codes for CASRRDSEGGQPQHF.

This clonotype was counted many times. This sequence joins TRBV28 and TRBJ1-5; 7 bases are shared with TRBD1. Germline V gives CDR1 MDHEN, CDR2 SYDVKM. Trimming removed 5 bases from V and 7 bases from J; junction bases left unmatched: 11. The CDR3 runs 15 residues. The CDR3 loop reads CASSMITQGVQPQHF. The CDR3 coding sequence is TGTGCCAGCAGTATGATTACGCAGGGGGTACAGCCCCAGCATTTT.